Presented here are 30 T cell receptor beta chains from one specimen sequenced in a study of blood T cell repertoires in COVID-19. Some clones are missing from TCRdb's copy, which holds only in-frame ones; the method was immunoSEQ multiplex PCR. The repertoire holds around 480,000 clones, with approximately 86% as singletons. The sample was PBMCs or T cells enriched from blood (not recorded which). Every receptor here comes from a woman younger than 30 who had recovered from COVID-19.

There are a few counts of this clone. The chain combines TRBV4-1 with TRBJ2-2; possible D gene TRBD1, 6 bases. V was shortened by 6 bases and J by 6 bases, with 14 bases between the two germline ends. This CDR3 spans 14 amino acids. The germline V gene has CDR1 MGHRA and CDR2 YSYEKL. The CDR3 region is CASSPHRQAGELFF. Here the CDR3 DNA reads TGCGCCAGCAGTCCCCATCGACAGGCCGGGGAGCTGTTTTTT.

CDR3 amino acids: CASSQAGRDIENEQFF. CDR3 DNA: TGTGCCAGCAGCCAAGCCGGCCGGGACATTGAAAATGAGCAGTTCTTC. This chain uses TRBV9 with TRBJ2-1; possible D gene TRBD1, 6 bases. V shed 4 bases and J shed 7 bases, with 21 bases lying between them. CDR1 and CDR2 (germline): SGDLS, YYNGEE. The CDR3 has 16 residues.

The J gene is TRBJ1-1, the V gene TRBV4-1, with 7 bases aligning to TRBD1. Germline trimming cut 0 bases from V and 7 bases from J; bases unmatched to any gene: 5. The CDR3 length is 14 residues. Germline V gene sequence: CDR1 MGHRA, CDR2 YSYEKL. CDR3 nucleotides: TGCGCCAGCAGCCAAGACAACAGGGGCGATGAAGCTTTCTTT. As protein: CASSQDNRGDEAFF.

This clone was seen only a few times. The chain uses TRBV30 and TRBJ1-1, with D unclear. Germline V gene data show CDR1 as GTSNPN and CDR2 as SVGIG (reference sequence). V was clipped by 1 base and J by 11 bases, with 14 bases between them. The length of the CDR3 is 12 residues. The CDR3 region has the DNA TGTGCCTGGAGTGCAGAGGTTGGCTGGGCTTTCTTT. Residues: CAWSAEVGWAFF.

V gene TRBV7-2 combines with J gene TRBJ2-5; D unresolved. V was clipped by 3 bases and J by 5 bases, with 10 bases between them. The CDR3 covers 13 residues. CDR1 SGHTA and CDR2 FQGNSA come from the germline V gene. The CDR3 sequence: CASSLRHWETQYF. In nucleotides, the CDR3 is TGTGCCAGCAGCTTGCGTCACTGGGAGACCCAGTACTTC.

On this clone: Other DNA variants within this sample encode the same CDR3. The CDR3 here is CASSPDSMNTEAFF. DNA for the CDR3: TGTGCCAGCTCACCAGACAGCATGAACACTGAAGCTTTCTTT. The chain combines TRBV18 with TRBJ1-1; tentative D call: TRBD1 (5 bases). The CDR3 is 14 residues long. Looked up from germline, CDR1 is KGHSH and CDR2 is LQKENI. The V gene lost 2 bases and the J gene lost 0 bases, with 7 bases spanning the gap.

A few counts support this clone. The chain uses TRBV12-5 and TRBJ1-1; D gene unclear. Per the germline V gene, CDR1 is LGHNT and CDR2 is FRNRAP. The CDR3 extends over 15 amino acids. Trimming pared 0 bases from V and 3 bases from J, leaving 11 bases between. CDR3 nucleotide sequence: TGTGCTAGTGGTTTGGTCACCGGGTCACACACTGAAGCTTTCTTT. Translating gives CASGLVTGSHTEAFF.

This rearrangement joins TRBV29-1 to TRBJ1-1; tentative D call: TRBD1 (6 bases). This CDR3 is 13 amino acids long. The ends were cut back, 7 bases at V and 4 bases at J, with 16 bases in the middle. From germline, CDR1 is SQVTM and CDR2 ANQGSEA. CDR3 region: CSGSLTGLTEAFF. The DNA of the CDR3 is TGCAGCGGCTCCCTGACAGGACTCACTGAAGCTTTCTTT. Using reference TRBV29-1 and TRBJ1-1 for the parts outside the CDR3, the full variable domain is SAVISQKPSRDICQRGTSLTIQCQVDSQVTMMFWYRQQPGQSLTLIATANQGSEATYESGFVIDKFPISRPNLTFSTLTVSNMSPEDSSIYLCSGSLTGLTEAFFGQGTRLTVV.

The chain joins TRBV11-2 to TRBJ1-2; a weak D match, TRBD1 (6 bases). Germline CDR1 reads SGHAT; CDR2 reads FQNNGV. The germline V and J ends were trimmed by 5 bases and 9 bases, with 16 bases remaining between them. The CDR3 runs 13 residues. CDR3 amino acids: CASSPAGEGSYTF. CDR3 DNA: TGTGCCAGCAGCCCCGCAGGGGAGGGGAGCTACACCTTC.

The genes are TRBV7-2 and TRBJ2-1, with a possible D match to TRBD1 (6 bases). V was cut by 3 bases and J by 6 bases, with 9 bases left in between. The length of the CDR3 is 13 residues. Per germline, CDR1 SGHTA and CDR2 FQGNSA. CDR3 amino acids: CASSFGGRNEQFF. CDR3 nucleotides: TGTGCCAGCAGCTTTGGGGGCCGCAATGAGCAGTTCTTC. The variable domain in full, completed from reference TRBV7-2 and TRBJ2-1, reads GAGVSQSPSNKVTEKGKDVELRCDPISGHTALYWYRQSLGQGLEFLIYFQGNSAPDKSGLPSDRFSAERTGGSVSTLTIQRTQQEDSAVYLCASSFGGRNEQFFGPGTRLTVL.

The chain has TRBV19 and TRBJ1-2; D remains unclear. Germline V gene lookup returns CDR1 LNHDA and CDR2 SQIVND (reference sequence). V shed 6 bases and J shed 4 bases, with 12 bases lying between them. The CDR3 loop spans 13 amino acids. CDR3 in DNA: TGTGCCAGTAGGCCGGCAGGCCGCTATGGCTACACCTTC. Translated: CASRPAGRYGYTF.

The chain couples TRBV2 to TRBJ2-1, with 9 bases aligning to TRBD2. The CDR3 loop spans 16 amino acids. V was pared by 7 bases and J by 10 bases, with 17 bases of the junction left unmatched. Germline V CDR1 and CDR2: SNHLY, FYNNEI. CDR3 DNA: TGTGCCAGCATCCACCCGGGGGCGGGGGGGCTTCGGGAGCAGTTCTTC. Encoded protein: CASIHPGAGGLREQFF.

V usage is TRBV29-1 and J usage is TRBJ1-1, with D unresolved. CDR1 is SQVTM, CDR2 ANQGSEA, per germline. This CDR3 is 12 amino acids long. V dropped 4 bases and J dropped 5 bases, with 11 bases sitting between them. The CDR3 nucleotides are TGCAGCGTTGTATACCGAGGGACTGAAGCTTTCTTT. This encodes CSVVYRGTEAFF.

The gene calls are TRBV5-5 and TRBJ2-4, with a possible D match to TRBD1 (6 bases). Germline V lookup: CDR1 SGHKS, CDR2 YYEKEE (reference sequence). The CDR3 has 16 residues. V was clipped by 4 bases and J by 1 base, with 15 bases between them. The CDR3 nucleotides read TGTGCCAGCAGCCCCACGACAGGAACTGCCAAAAACATTCAGTACTTC. Translated, it gives CASSPTTGTAKNIQYF.

V gene TRBV5-1 combines with J gene TRBJ2-1, with 8 bases aligning to TRBD1. CDR1 SGHRS and CDR2 YFSETQ come from the germline V gene. This CDR3 region has 14 residues. Losses at the gene ends were 5 bases for V and 5 bases for J; bases not matched to a gene: 6. The CDR3 loop reads CASRQGVVNNEQFF. In DNA, the CDR3 is TGCGCCAGCAGACAGGGGGTGGTAAACAATGAGCAGTTCTTC.

J is TRBJ1-4 and V is TRBV19; weak D call: TRBD1 (5 bases). Trimming took 3 bases from V and 8 from J, leaving 13 bases between them. The V gene's germline CDR1 is LNHDA and CDR2 SQIVND (reference sequence). There are 14 residues in the CDR3. As DNA, the CDR3 is TGTGCCAGTAGTATCGGAGGGGTTGGGGAAAAACTGTTTTTT. This codes for CASSIGGVGEKLFF.

This sequence joins TRBV6-5 and TRBJ1-6; no clear D. The V and J ends lost 3 bases and 7 bases respectively, with 7 bases between them. This CDR3 spans 13 amino acids. Per germline, CDR1 MNHEY and CDR2 SVGAGI. The CDR3 bases are TGTGCCAGCAGTTATAAGAGGAATTCACCCCTCCACTTT. As protein: CASSYKRNSPLHF.

This sequence joins TRBV2 and TRBJ1-1; weak D call: TRBD1 (6 bases). The CDR3 has 13 amino acids. Germline values: CDR1 SNHLY, CDR2 FYNNEI. V was trimmed by 6 bases and J by 1 base, leaving 9 bases between them. CDR3 nucleotide sequence: TGTGCCAGCAGGCGGACAGCGAACACTGAAGCTTTCTTT. Amino acids: CASRRTANTEAFF.

V usage is TRBV7-6 and J usage is TRBJ2-1; D perhaps matches TRBD2 (6 bases). Looked up from germline, CDR1 is SGHVS and CDR2 is FNYEAQ. V was pared by 2 bases and J by 9 bases, with 17 bases between. The CDR3 extends over 15 amino acids. CDR3 loop: CASSLSSTGGGEQFF. The CDR3 DNA sequence: TGTGCCAGCAGCTTATCCTCCACCGGGGGAGGTGAGCAGTTCTTC.

The CDR3 loop is CAWSGINYGYTF. DNA of the CDR3: TGTGCCTGGAGCGGGATTAACTATGGCTACACCTTC. This sequence joins TRBV30 and TRBJ1-2; D unclear. CDR3 size: 12 residues. The V and J ends lost 3 bases and 1 base respectively, with 6 bases between them. Germline V gives CDR1 GTSNPN, CDR2 SVGIG (reference sequence). The complete variable domain, with remaining parts taken from reference TRBV30 and TRBJ1-2, reads SQTIHQWPATLVQPVGSPLSLECTVEGTSNPNLYWYRQAAGRGLQLLFYSVGIGQISSEVPQNLSASRPQDRQFILSSKKLLLSDSGFYLCAWSGINYGYTFGSGTRLTVV.

This clone was seen a single time. The chain employs TRBV27 and TRBJ1-2, with D possibly being TRBD1 (5 bases). V lost 7 bases and J lost 5, with 23 bases in between. The germline CDR1 and CDR2 sequences are MNHEY and SMNVEV (reference sequence). The CDR3 has 16 amino acids. This CDR3 reads CASNSPVPGQGYGYTF. The CDR3 coding sequence is TGTGCCAGCAACTCTCCCGTCCCCGGGCAGGGATATGGCTACACCTTC.

This chain uses TRBV5-1 with TRBJ1-1, with 7 bases identical to TRBD1. Germline values: CDR1 SGHRS, CDR2 YFSETQ. The ends lost 5 bases at V and 1 base at J; junction bases unmatched: 2. The CDR3 spans 13 residues. CDR3 coding DNA: TGCGCCAGCAGACAGGGGCAGAACACTGAAGCTTTCTTT. Translating it yields CASRQGQNTEAFF.

This clone was seen more than once but under ten times. The chain is built from TRBV4-2 and TRBJ2-1, with 8 bases that match TRBD2. Germline lookup yields CDR1 LGHNA and CDR2 YNFKEQ. This CDR3 has 16 residues. The ends lost 0 bases at V and 4 bases at J; junction bases unmatched: 5. CDR3 in DNA: TGTGCCAGCAGCCAAGACGGCGGGGGGCCATACAATGAGCAGTTCTTC. Translating it yields CASSQDGGGPYNEQFF.

The gene calls are TRBV2 and TRBJ1-4; D is ambiguous. The V gene lost 3 bases and the J gene lost 6 bases, with 8 bases spanning the gap. The CDR3 extends over 13 amino acids. CDR1 and CDR2 (germline): SNHLY, FYNNEI. The CDR3 DNA follows: TGTGCCAGCAGTGAGTTGTATCATGAAAAACTGTTTTTT. Translating gives CASSELYHEKLFF.

The J gene is TRBJ1-5, the V gene TRBV19, with TRBD1 matching 9 bases. Germline lookup yields CDR1 LNHDA and CDR2 SQIVND (reference sequence). This CDR3 region has 14 residues. Trimming took 5 bases from V and 11 from J; bases not matched to a gene: 10. Written as DNA, the CDR3 is TGTGCCAGTAGTCCCCGGGACAGGGAATCAGCCCAGCATTTT. Translated, it gives CASSPRDRESAQHF.

This rearrangement joins TRBV28 to TRBJ1-5; D is perhaps TRBD1 (5 bases). Trimming removed 4 bases from V and 9 bases from J, with 16 bases in between. This CDR3 is built from 14 residues. Germline CDR1 and CDR2: MDHEN and SYDVKM. The CDR3, as DNA: TGTGCCAGCAGTTCCGGGCCAGGGTTTCGGCCCCAGCATTTT. It encodes CASSSGPGFRPQHF.

The J gene is TRBJ1-4, the V gene TRBV9; no clear D. Deletions cut 4 bases from V and 8 bases from J, with 6 bases between. The length of the CDR3 is 11 residues. From germline, CDR1 is SGDLS and CDR2 YYNGEE. For the CDR3, the DNA is TGTGCCAGCAGCAGCGGGGAAAAACTGTTTTTT. Its translation: CASSSGEKLFF. Full variable domain (rest looked up from reference TRBV9 and TRBJ1-4): DSGVTQTPKHLITATGQRVTLRCSPRSGDLSVYWYQQSLDQGLQFLIQYYNGEERAKGNILERFSAQQFPDLHSELNLSSLELGDSALYFCASSSGEKLFFGSGTQLSVL.

The chain joins TRBV5-1 to TRBJ2-2, with no clear D. V shed 5 bases and J shed 4 bases, with 9 bases lying between them. The CDR3 has 13 amino acids. Germline lookup yields CDR1 SGHRS and CDR2 YFSETQ. The DNA of the CDR3 is TGCGCCAGCAGTGGCGGCCCCACCGGGGAGCTGTTTTTT. Its translation: CASSGGPTGELFF.

This chain connects TRBV12-3 or TRBV12-4 to TRBJ1-5; TRBD1 is a possible D gene (5 bases). Trimming removed 8 bases at V and 0 bases at J, with 8 bases between. CDR3 length equals 13 residues. CDR3 in amino acids: CASGGYSNQPQHF. The CDR3 DNA reads TGTGCCAGCGGGGGGTATAGCAATCAGCCCCAGCATTTT.

The chain employs TRBV15 and TRBJ2-1, with TRBD2 matching over 10 bases. Germline V gene data show CDR1 as LNHNV and CDR2 as YYDKDF (reference sequence). The V and J ends lost 3 bases and 9 bases, in that order; junction bases with no gene match: 5. This CDR3 comprises 14 residues. The CDR3 region has the DNA TGTGCCACCAGCAGGGAAGCGGGGGGGAGTGAGCAGTTCTTC. It is translated as CATSREAGGSEQFF.